One and the same sample provided the 11 T cell receptor beta chains below, sequenced in a study of molecular identifiers for immune sequencing clone quantification. MiXCR, run by TCRdb on the PCR reads, gives a single entry per CDR3 protein. The table includes 40,000 to 45,000 distinct CDR3 sequences, under 20% detected once. Sequences were obtained from naive CD8+ T cells from blood, with Jurkat cell RNA spiked in. Subset meaning: FACS-sorted CD8+CD4-CCR7+CD45RA+ naive T cells. These receptors all stem from a human donor in good health. Some libraries in this study had Jurkat cell RNA spiked in.

The chain uses TRBV5-5 and TRBJ2-7; 7 bases are a match to TRBD1. Trimming took 6 bases from V and 6 from J; bases not matched to a gene: 6. CDR3 length: 12 amino acids. CDR1 and CDR2 (germline): SGHKS, YYEKEE (reference sequence). CDR3 DNA sequence: TGTGCCAGCACCCCCGAGGGGGCCGAGCAGTACTTC. Residues: CASTPEGAEQYF.

This clonotype was seen at least ten times. This chain joins TRBV18 and TRBJ2-2; possible D gene TRBD1, 6 bases. The CDR3 spans 16 residues. Germline CDR1 and CDR2: KGHSH and LQKENI. V lost 2 bases, J lost 1 base, and 11 bases lay in between. This CDR3 reads CASSPTQGLNTGELFF. DNA of the CDR3: TGTGCCAGCTCACCAACCCAGGGGCTGAACACCGGGGAGCTGTTTTTT.

There are a few counts of this clonotype. The chain combines TRBV28 with TRBJ2-2, with 7 bases lining up with TRBD2. The CDR3 extends over 12 amino acids. Germline V gives CDR1 MDHEN, CDR2 SYDVKM. The V and J ends lost 4 bases and 8 bases, in that order; junction bases with no gene match: 1. The CDR3 DNA reads TGTGCCAGCAGTTCCGGGGGGGGGGAGCTGTTTTTT. Amino acids: CASSSGGGELFF.

Many counts were recorded for this clonotype. J is TRBJ2-7 and V is TRBV6-6; D is unclear. CDR1 is MNHNY, CDR2 SVGAGI, per germline (reference sequence). The V end lost 6 bases, the J end lost 2 bases, and 5 bases lay between the germline ends. The CDR3 runs 11 residues. The DNA of the CDR3 is TGTGCCAGCAGAATCACCTACGAGCAGTACTTC. Translated: CASRITYEQYF.

Worth noting for this clonotype: Sequence at one end of the junction differs from germline and may be a read error. CDR3 sequence (DNA): TGCGCCAGCAGCCAAGATAGAGCTACCTCAAACAATGGGCAGCTCTTC. It is translated as CASSQDRATSNNGQLF. V gene TRBV4-3 combines with J gene TRBJ2-1; D is unclear. The CDR3 has 16 amino acids. Germline V gene sequence: CDR1 LGHNA, CDR2 YSLEER.

The rearrangement uses TRBV7-2 and TRBJ2-2; D assignment may be TRBD1 or TRBD2 (5 bases each). Trimming took 5 bases from V and 3 from J, leaving 16 bases between them. The V gene's germline CDR1 is SGHTA and CDR2 FQGNSA. The CDR3 has 16 amino acids. The CDR3 sequence: CASSHIRGPYTGELFF. As DNA, the CDR3 is TGTGCCAGCAGCCACATTCGGGGCCCATACACCGGGGAGCTGTTTTTT.

This clonotype was recorded many times. The rearrangement uses TRBV7-2 and TRBJ1-5; D unresolved. The CDR3 is 14 amino acids. Trimming took 0 bases from V and 4 from J, leaving 7 bases between them. Per germline, CDR1 SGHTA and CDR2 FQGNSA. The CDR3 DNA reads as TGTGCCAGCAGCTTAGCGCGATTTAATCAGCCCCAGCATTTT. Its protein is CASSLARFNQPQHF.

In its sample, this clonotype was seen many times. This chain connects TRBV28 to TRBJ1-1; no clear D. V was shortened by 6 bases and J by 3 bases, with 17 bases between the two germline ends. Germline V gene lookup returns CDR1 MDHEN and CDR2 SYDVKM. CDR3 length: 15 amino acids. In DNA, the CDR3 is TGTGCCAGCAGCGACATCAGGACGGAATACACTGAAGCTTTCTTT. Translating gives CASSDIRTEYTEAFF. The full variable domain, its missing parts supplied by reference TRBV28 and TRBJ1-1, is DVKVTQSSRYLVKRTGEKVFLECVQDMDHENMFWYRQDPGLGLRLIYFSYDVKMKEKGDIPEGYSVSREKKERFSLILESASTNQTSMYLCASSDIRTEYTEAFFGQGTRLTVV.

This clonotype was seen repeatedly, ten times or more. This chain connects TRBV29-1 to TRBJ2-7; D gene uncertain. The CDR3 length is 12 residues. V gave up 3 bases and J gave up 2 bases, with 8 bases separating them. Germline values: CDR1 SQVTM, CDR2 ANQGSEA. CDR3 in amino acids: CSVEFTAYEQYF. The CDR3 bases are TGCAGCGTTGAGTTTACAGCCTACGAGCAGTACTTC.

In its sample, this clonotype was seen a few times. CDR3 coding DNA: TGTGCCAGCAGCAACCGGGTCGGACATTACGAGCAGTACTTC. Translated: CASSNRVGHYEQYF. The chain combines TRBV7-9 with TRBJ2-7; possible D gene TRBD1, 5 bases. Deletions cut 5 bases from V and 4 bases from J, with 15 bases between. Germline CDR1 reads SEHNR; CDR2 reads FQNEAQ (reference sequence). The CDR3 consists of 14 residues. The full variable domain, in which reference TRBV7-9 and TRBJ2-7 provide the parts outside the CDR3, is DTGVSQNPRHKITKRGQNVTFRCDPISEHNRLYWYRQTLGQGPEFLTYFQNEAQLEKSRLLSDRFSAERPKGSFSTLEIQRTEQGDSAMYLCASSNRVGHYEQYFGPGTRLTVT.

The V call is TRBV10-1, the J call TRBJ2-2; TRBD1 might be the D (6 bases). CDR1 and CDR2 from the germline V gene are WNHNN and SYGVQD (reference sequence). There are 13 residues in the CDR3. With 6 bases removed from V and 6 bases from J, the gap between germline ends came to 11 bases. The CDR3 sequence is CASSPWGPGELFF. The CDR3 DNA reads TGCGCCAGCAGCCCCTGGGGGCCCGGGGAGCTGTTTTTT.